The source of this TCR beta chain is a study of blood T cell repertoires in COVID-19. Overall study context: Sources were T cells, B-cell-depleted T cells, or PBMCs; the material itself was cDNA or gDNA.

CDR3 length equals 15 residues. Germline values: CDR1 SGHKS, CDR2 YYEKEE (reference sequence). V shed 1 base and J 5 bases; nucleotides not matched to a gene: 8. Profiled with immunoSEQ multiplex PCR; TCRdb holds only in-frame clones, not every one. The table lists about 210,000 clones, 80% to 90% of them singletons. V and J are TRBV5-5 and TRBJ2-5, with TRBD2 matching 7 bases. This receptor was obtained from a middle-aged man with acute or convalescent COVID-19. The sequenced sample consisted of peripheral blood. The CDR3 DNA sequence: TGTGCCAGCAGCTTGTGGGGGGGTCCTCTCGAGACCCAGTACTTC. This codes for CASSLWGGPLETQYF.